The 7 T cell receptor beta chains given below trace back to one sample, sequenced in a study of CD8+ T cells in alopecia areata. cDNA prepared by RNA extraction and subsequent reverse transcription served as the template for sequencing. Profiling relied on immunoSEQ multiplex PCR, and the TCRdb table lists in-frame clones only, not all of them. The sample lists 200,000 to 250,000 clones; 57% were seen once. Material: CD4+ T cells sorted from blood, obtained at week 0. These receptors were obtained from a human donor with alopecia areata.

The chain couples TRBV2 to TRBJ2-2; 7 nucleotides line up with TRBD1. V dropped 6 bases and J dropped 4; count of bases not matched to a gene: 8. This CDR3 has 15 residues. Looked up from germline, CDR1 is SNHLY and CDR2 is FYNNEI. CDR3 coding DNA: TGTGCCAGCAGCTCAGACAGGGAGATCACCGGGGAGCTGTTTTTT. Translated, it gives CASSSDREITGELFF. Full variable domain (missing parts from reference TRBV2 and TRBJ2-2): EPEVTQTPSHQVTQMGQEVILRCVPISNHLYFYWYRQILGQKVEFLVSFYNNEISEKSEIFDDQFSVERPDGSNFTLKIRSTKLEDSAMYFCASSSDREITGELFFGEGSRLTVL.

This clone turned up a few times. The J gene is TRBJ1-1, the V gene TRBV2, with D possibly TRBD1 on 5 matching bases. Trimming stripped 6 bases from V and 0 bases from J, with 14 bases between. The CDR3 length is 15 residues. Germline values: CDR1 SNHLY, CDR2 FYNNEI. CDR3 in DNA: TGTGCCAGCAGGCAGGGAGAAACACTGAACACTGAAGCTTTCTTT. It codes for CASRQGETLNTEAFF. Full variable domain (rest looked up from reference TRBV2 and TRBJ1-1): EPEVTQTPSHQVTQMGQEVILRCVPISNHLYFYWYRQILGQKVEFLVSFYNNEISEKSEIFDDQFSVERPDGSNFTLKIRSTKLEDSAMYFCASRQGETLNTEAFFGQGTRLTVV.

The chain combines TRBV6-6 with TRBJ1-5, with a weak D call TRBD1 (6 bases). CDR1 MNHNY and CDR2 SVGAGI come from the germline V gene (reference sequence). This CDR3 spans 16 amino acids. V was pared by 5 bases and J by 2 bases, with 16 bases between. DNA for the CDR3: TGTGCCAGCAGTCCCCAGACAGGCCGGGGCAATCAGCCCCAGCATTTT. Translation gives CASSPQTGRGNQPQHF.

The chain couples TRBV7-3 to TRBJ2-1; D is ambiguous. The CDR3 is 11 residues long. The V end was cut by 3 bases, the J end by 6 bases, with 3 bases between. Germline loops: CDR1 SGHTA, CDR2 FQGTGA. The CDR3 spells CASSFSNEQFF. For the CDR3, the DNA is TGTGCCAGCAGCTTCAGCAATGAGCAGTTCTTC.

J is TRBJ1-1 and V is TRBV2; 7 nucleotides match TRBD1. The CDR3 runs to 14 residues. J lost 7 bases, V lost 5 bases, and 10 bases had no gene match. The germline V gene has CDR1 SNHLY and CDR2 FYNNEI. Here the CDR3 DNA reads TGTGCCAGCAGTCGAAGCGGGACAGAACTTGAAGCTTTCTTT. Translating it yields CASSRSGTELEAFF. Full variable domain (missing parts from reference TRBV2 and TRBJ1-1): EPEVTQTPSHQVTQMGQEVILRCVPISNHLYFYWYRQILGQKVEFLVSFYNNEISEKSEIFDDQFSVERPDGSNFTLKIRSTKLEDSAMYFCASSRSGTELEAFFGQGTRLTVV.

In this sample, this clone turned up a few times. V and J are TRBV10-3 and TRBJ1-3, with 8 bases matching TRBD1. Germline loops: CDR1 ENHRY, CDR2 SYGVKD. The CDR3 runs to 15 residues. With V trimmed by 2 bases and J by 5 bases, 5 bases remained unmatched. CDR3: CAISEPSGGRNTIYF. The CDR3 DNA reads as TGTGCCATCAGTGAGCCATCAGGGGGCCGAAACACCATATATTTT.

CDR3: CASSSVPGSDEQYF. As DNA, the CDR3 is TGTGCCAGCAGCTCGGTGCCAGGGTCAGACGAGCAGTACTTC. The chain carries TRBV5-6 and TRBJ2-7, with D possibly being TRBD1 (5 bases). Looked up from germline, CDR1 is SGHDT and CDR2 is YYEEEE. V lost 3 bases to trimming and J lost 5 bases, with 15 bases between them. The CDR3 has 14 amino acids. Supplemented by reference TRBV5-6 and TRBJ2-7, the full variable domain reads DAGVTQSPTHLIKTRGQQVTLRCSPKSGHDTVSWYQQALGQGPQFIFQYYEEEERQRGNFPDRFSGHQFPNYSSELNVNALLLGDSALYLCASSSVPGSDEQYFGPGTRLTVT.